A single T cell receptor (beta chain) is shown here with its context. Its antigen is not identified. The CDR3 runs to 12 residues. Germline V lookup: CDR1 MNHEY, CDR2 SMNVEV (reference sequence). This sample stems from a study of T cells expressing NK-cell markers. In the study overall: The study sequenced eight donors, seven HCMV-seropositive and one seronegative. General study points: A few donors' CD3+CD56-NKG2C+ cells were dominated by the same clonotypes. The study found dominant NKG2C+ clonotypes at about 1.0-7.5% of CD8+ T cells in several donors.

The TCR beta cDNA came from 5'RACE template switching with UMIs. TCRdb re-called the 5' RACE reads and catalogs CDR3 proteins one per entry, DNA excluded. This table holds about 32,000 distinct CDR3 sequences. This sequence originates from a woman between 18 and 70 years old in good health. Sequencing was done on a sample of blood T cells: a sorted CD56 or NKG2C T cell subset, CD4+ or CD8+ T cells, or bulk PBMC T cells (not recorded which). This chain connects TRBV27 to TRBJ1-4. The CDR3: CASSFNGEKLFF.